The 21 T cell receptor beta chains given below trace back to one sample, sequenced in a study of radiotherapy plus CTLA-4 blockade in lung cancer. Generated by immunoSEQ multiplex PCR, the TCRdb table keeps only in-frame clones and is missing some. The repertoire holds tens of thousands of clones, with 65% to 80% as singletons. This specimen consisted of peripheral blood, obtained from a patient treated with radiotherapy plus ipilimumab. Every receptor here comes from a human donor with non-small cell lung cancer who had a complete response to radiotherapy plus ipilimumab.

J is TRBJ2-2 and V is TRBV18, with TRBD2 identical over 12 bases. Per germline, CDR1 KGHSH and CDR2 LQKENI. The CDR3 consists of 16 residues. Unmatched junction bases numbered 4, after V lost 2 bases and J lost 6 bases. Written as DNA, the CDR3 is TGTGCCAGCTCACCAAGACTAGCGGGAGAATCCGGGGAGCTGTTTTTT. This translates into CASSPRLAGESGELFF.

This chain uses TRBV7-2 with TRBJ1-1; tentatively, D is TRBD1 (6 bases). Germline CDR1 and CDR2: SGHTA and FQGNSA. The CDR3 is 13 residues long. The V end was cut by 9 bases, the J end by 4 bases, with 15 bases between. CDR3: CASTGWNGTEAFF. CDR3 DNA sequence: TGTGCCAGTACAGGGTGGAATGGCACTGAAGCTTTCTTT.

The rearrangement uses TRBV27 and TRBJ2-7; unclear D gene. Between the trimmed V and J ends, which lost 6 bases and 7 bases, there was a span of 19 bases. The CDR3 runs to 14 residues. Germline loops: CDR1 MNHEY, CDR2 SMNVEV (reference sequence). Here the CDR3 reads CASSIRPDSGEQYV. In DNA form, the CDR3 reads TGTGCCAGCAGCATAAGACCCGACTCTGGAGAGCAGTACGTC.

The chain carries TRBV25-1 and TRBJ1-2; 7 nucleotides match TRBD1. Germline trimming cut 4 bases from V and 4 bases from J; bases unmatched to any gene: 6. CDR1 MGHDK and CDR2 SYGVNS come from the germline V gene. This CDR3 is 14 amino acids long. CDR3 loop: CASSVSGTAYGYTF. CDR3 bases: TGTGCCAGCAGTGTCTCCGGGACAGCCTATGGCTACACCTTC.

The chain couples TRBV15 to TRBJ1-3; 8 bases agree with TRBD1. The CDR3 extends over 15 amino acids. Germline lookup yields CDR1 LNHNV and CDR2 YYDKDF (reference sequence). V lost 6 bases, J lost 4 bases, and 8 bases stayed unmatched. The CDR3 DNA sequence: TGTGCCACCAGTCCGATGGACAGGGTCGGAAACACCATATATTTT. This translates into CATSPMDRVGNTIYF.

In its sample, this clone was seen a few times. An end of the junction differs from the germline gene, which may be a read error. V gene TRBV10-1 combines with J gene TRBJ2-7, with a tentative D call TRBD2 (7 bases). Germline V CDR1 and CDR2: WNHNN, SYGVQD (reference sequence). The CDR3 contains 17 residues. CDR3 amino acids: CASSESKIGGRSHEQYF. The CDR3 DNA is TGCGCCAGCAGTGAGTCGAAGATCGGGGGGCGCTCCCACGAGCAGTACTTC.

This clone was seen a handful of times. V and J are TRBV7-2 and TRBJ1-1; D is unclear. V gave up 5 bases and J gave up 11 bases, with 12 bases separating them. The V gene's germline CDR1 is SGHTA and CDR2 FQGNSA. This CDR3 is 11 amino acids long. This CDR3 reads CASSPELTAFF. CDR3 DNA: TGTGCCAGCAGCCCCGAGCTAACGGCTTTCTTT.

The V call is TRBV11-2, the J call TRBJ2-3; 7 nucleotides align to TRBD1. The CDR3 is 16 residues long. CDR1 SGHAT and CDR2 FQNNGV come from the germline V gene. V lost 5 bases, J lost 5 bases, and 13 bases stayed unmatched. The CDR3 DNA sequence: TGTGCCAGCAGCCAAAACCCGGGACAGACTGGAGATACGCAGTATTTT. This sequence encodes CASSQNPGQTGDTQYF.

The chain employs TRBV14 and TRBJ2-1; 7 nucleotides agree with TRBD2. The V and J ends lost 0 bases and 8 bases, in that order; junction bases with no gene match: 7. Per germline, CDR1 SGHDN and CDR2 FVKESK. The CDR3 length is 15 residues. The CDR3 reads CASSQDRWEGDEQFF. The CDR3 nucleotides read TGTGCCAGCAGCCAAGACCGCTGGGAGGGCGATGAGCAGTTCTTC.

J is TRBJ1-5 and V is TRBV6-1, with 9 bases fitting TRBD1. With 4 bases clipped from V and 9 bases from J, the junction kept 4 bases outside the gene matches. This CDR3 contains 13 residues. CDR1 MNHNS and CDR2 SASEGT come from the germline V gene. Here the CDR3 reads CASSGTGERPQHF. The CDR3 DNA sequence: TGTGCCAGCAGTGGGACAGGGGAGCGGCCCCAGCATTTT.

V gene TRBV7-2 combines with J gene TRBJ1-2, with D uncertain. CDR1 and CDR2 from the germline V gene are SGHTA and FQGNSA. Trimming cost V 5 bases and J 6 bases, with 16 bases left between them. The CDR3 totals 14 residues. The CDR3, as DNA: TGTGCCAGCAGCCGGGTGTTGAACACCCATGGCTACACCTTC. Translated: CASSRVLNTHGYTF.

The chain combines TRBV10-3 with TRBJ1-2; 7 nucleotides match TRBD1. The CDR3 is 14 residues long. The germline V gene encodes CDR1 ENHRY and CDR2 SYGVKD. The V segment lost 4 bases and the J segment 2 bases; nucleotides outside the gene matches: 4. The CDR3 DNA follows: TGTGCCATCAGTGTGGACAGGACGAACTATGGCTACACCTTC. Its translation: CAISVDRTNYGYTF.

This clone has a handful of counts. The chain is built from TRBV27 and TRBJ2-3; 8 nucleotides match TRBD1. The J segment lost 1 base and the V segment lost 0 bases, leaving 6 bases of the junction unmatched. CDR3 length: 17 residues. Germline-derived CDR1 and CDR2 are MNHEY and SMNVEV (reference sequence). The CDR3 reads CASSLSQGAWGTDTQYF. The DNA of the CDR3 is TGTGCCAGCAGTTTATCTCAGGGGGCCTGGGGCACAGATACGCAGTATTTT.

This chain uses TRBV6-5 with TRBJ2-1; 7 positions match TRBD2. V shed 2 bases, J shed 8 bases, and the junction held 12 bases outside the gene matches. The CDR3 covers 16 residues. Germline CDR1 is MNHEY and CDR2 is SVGAGI. The CDR3 coding sequence is TGTGCCAGCAGTTACAGCGGGGTAGTAAAATACTATGAGCAGTTCTTC. Translated: CASSYSGVVKYYEQFF.

This clone was recorded only once. The chain combines TRBV6-5 with TRBJ2-3; 9 bases agree with TRBD2. CDR3 size: 16 residues. The junction had 9 bases not matched to a gene; V was cut back by 2 bases and J by 6 bases. Germline V gene sequence: CDR1 MNHEY, CDR2 SVGAGI. CDR3 protein: CASSYRETSGFDTQYF. CDR3 sequence (DNA): TGTGCCAGCAGTTACCGCGAGACTAGCGGTTTTGATACGCAGTATTTT.

The V call is TRBV5-6, the J call TRBJ1-1, with 9 positions matching TRBD1. This CDR3 has 14 amino acids. V lost 4 bases to trimming and J lost 7 bases; unmatched junction nucleotides: 8. In germline, CDR1 is SGHDT, CDR2 YYEEEE. CDR3 nucleotide sequence: TGTGCCAGCAGCGCTGACAGGGGGGAACTTGAAGCTTTCTTT. This translates into CASSADRGELEAFF.

This clone has just a few counts. The chain carries TRBV29-1 and TRBJ1-1; 11 bases map to TRBD1. The CDR3 sequence is 13 residues long. V trimming: 6 bases; J trimming: 9 bases; junction bases outside the gene matches: 9. Germline assignment: CDR1 SQVTM and CDR2 ANQGSEA. CDR3 in DNA: TGCAGCGTCGCCCGGACAGGGGGCAACCAAGCTTTCTTT. Its translation is CSVARTGGNQAFF. The full variable domain, in which reference TRBV29-1 and TRBJ1-1 provide the parts outside the CDR3, is SAVISQKPSRDICQRGTSLTIQCQVDSQVTMMFWYRQQPGQSLTLIATANQGSEATYESGFVIDKFPISRPNLTFSTLTVSNMSPEDSSIYLCSVARTGGNQAFFGQGTRLTVV.

The chain uses TRBV11-2 and TRBJ1-3; D possibly corresponds to TRBD1 (5 bases). Per the germline V gene, CDR1 is SGHAT and CDR2 is FQNNGV. The CDR3 has 15 amino acids. The V and J ends lost 0 bases and 0 bases respectively, with 6 bases between them. As DNA, the CDR3 is TGTGCCAGCAGCTTAGACGGGGGCTCTGGAAACACCATATATTTT. Residues: CASSLDGGSGNTIYF.

This clone has only a few counts. The V and J genes are TRBV6-1 and TRBJ1-1; the D gene is possibly TRBD1 (5 bases). The germline gives CDR1 MNHNS, CDR2 SASEGT. Trimming stripped 3 bases from V and 7 bases from J, with 15 bases between. CDR3 size: 14 residues. The CDR3 is CASSDLWQGVEAFF. The CDR3 DNA reads as TGTGCCAGCAGTGATCTCTGGCAGGGCGTTGAAGCTTTCTTT.

This chain uses TRBV4-3 with TRBJ2-5; perhaps TRBD2 as D (6 bases). The CDR3 is 14 residues long. From germline, CDR1 is LGHNA and CDR2 YSLEER. Trimming removed 1 base from V and 1 base from J, with 7 bases in between. CDR3 nucleotide sequence: TGCGCCAGCAGCCAAGGGAGGGCCCAAGAGACCCAGTACTTC. It specifies CASSQGRAQETQYF.

The chain couples TRBV6-4 to TRBJ2-5; D is perhaps TRBD1 (5 bases). Germline V gene lookup returns CDR1 MRHNA and CDR2 SNTAGT. V lost 4 bases to trimming and J lost 1 base, with 7 bases between them. The CDR3 length is 13 residues. This chain's CDR3 is CASSGQPQETQYF. CDR3 DNA: TGTGCCAGCAGTGGACAGCCCCAAGAGACCCAGTACTTC.